This T cell receptor (beta chain) was profiled in a study of chemoradiotherapy in HPV16-positive cancers. The overall study: Candidate HPV-specific clones and shared TCR motifs came from two HPV16-positive patients. Study-wide points: Non-HPV-specific T cells did not expand in tumors during treatment, whereas candidate HPV-specific clones and E7-related motifs did.

In regard to this clone: What it recognizes is unknown.

Over chemoradiotherapy, repertoires were sampled more than once. CDR3 length equals 16 residues. CDR1 is SGHRS and CDR2 is YFSETQ in the germline V gene. The V gene end was trimmed by 0 bases and the J gene end by 4 bases; junction bases not matched to a gene: 9. The data were produced by immunoSEQ multiplex PCR, yet TCRdb's version contains in-frame clones alone and is incomplete. The repertoire consists of approximately 10,000 clones, with more than 65% occurring once and the leading ten covering around 3%. The material was blood, obtained from a patient who underwent chemoradiotherapy. The clonotype comes from a human donor with HPV-associated anogenital cancer. The rearrangement uses TRBV5-1 and TRBJ1-1; 7 bases fit TRBD1. For the CDR3, the DNA is TGCGCCAGCAGCTTGGGGGGGTTTACAGGGGCCACTGAAGCTTTCTTT. Amino acid sequence: CASSLGGFTGATEAFF.